These T cell receptor beta chains were read from a single sample in a study of graft-versus-host responses after intestinal transplantation. Repertoires were generated with immunoSEQ multiplex PCR, while TCRdb's copy carries only in-frame clones and drops some. The repertoire holds 98,000 or so clones, with more than 75% as singletons. The sample consisted of PBMCs, taken 255 days after intestinal transplant. These TCRs come from a human patient who received an intestinal transplant, so some T cells may come from the graft donor. The CDR3 runs from the conserved cysteine through the conserved F or W. Fields, in order: clone size, D gene, J gene, V gene, CDR3 protein, CDR3 DNA. D genes are given only for firm matches. Rows give clone size only sometimes, using once, few, many, or a class for an expanded clone.

abundance: .; d_gene: TRBD2; j_gene: TRBJ2-7; v_gene: TRBV28; CDR3aa: CASSFRLAAAYEQYF; CDR3nt: TGTGCCAGCAGTTTTCGACTAGCGGCCGCCTACGAGCAGTACTTC
abundance: few; d_gene: .; j_gene: TRBJ1-5; v_gene: TRBV18; CDR3aa: CASSPAGNQPQHF; CDR3nt: TGTGCCAGCTCCCCGGCGGGAAATCAGCCCCAGCATTTT
abundance: .; d_gene: TRBD1; j_gene: TRBJ1-5; v_gene: TRBV2; CDR3aa: CASSPGTGANQPQHF; CDR3nt: TGTGCCAGCAGTCCCGGGACAGGGGCGAATCAGCCCCAGCATTTT
abundance: few; d_gene: .; j_gene: TRBJ1-1; v_gene: TRBV6-5; CDR3aa: CASSLDGNTEAFF; CDR3nt: TGTGCCAGCAGCCTAGACGGGAACACTGAAGCTTTCTTT
abundance: .; d_gene: TRBD2; j_gene: TRBJ2-1; v_gene: TRBV19; CDR3aa: CASSSGVAGYNEQFF; CDR3nt: TGTGCCAGTAGTTCCGGGGTAGCGGGGTACAATGAGCAGTTCTTC
abundance: .; d_gene: .; j_gene: TRBJ1-5; v_gene: TRBV28; CDR3aa: CASSLAGIQPQHF; CDR3nt: TGTGCCAGCAGTTTGGCCGGCATTCAGCCCCAGCATTTT
abundance: .; d_gene: TRBD1; j_gene: TRBJ1-2; v_gene: TRBV6-5; CDR3aa: CASSYSPGGGYGYTF; CDR3nt: TGTGCCAGCAGTTACTCGCCAGGGGGCGGCTATGGCTACACCTTC
abundance: .; d_gene: .; j_gene: TRBJ2-5; v_gene: TRBV19; CDR3aa: CASTRQIGETQYF; CDR3nt: TGTGCCAGTACGAGGCAGATCGGTGAGACCCAGTACTTC
abundance: .; d_gene: .; j_gene: TRBJ1-1; v_gene: TRBV2; CDR3aa: CTSRGGNTEAFF; CDR3nt: TGTACCAGCCGTGGAGGGAACACTGAAGCTTTCTTT
abundance: .; d_gene: TRBD1; j_gene: TRBJ2-7; v_gene: TRBV27; CDR3aa: CASSPGQRTYEQYF; CDR3nt: TGTGCCAGCAGTCCGGGACAGAGAACCTACGAGCAGTACTTC
abundance: .; d_gene: .; j_gene: TRBJ1-4; v_gene: TRBV19; CDR3aa: CASGVGPYEKLFF; CDR3nt: TGTGCCAGTGGAGTAGGGCCTTATGAAAAACTGTTTTTT
abundance: few; d_gene: .; j_gene: TRBJ2-5; v_gene: TRBV30; CDR3aa: CARGAPRGETQYF; CDR3nt: TGTGCCCGGGGGGCGCCTAGGGGGGAGACCCAGTACTTC
abundance: once; d_gene: TRBD2; j_gene: TRBJ2-5; v_gene: TRBV5-1; CDR3aa: CASSLVPSGSFGEETQYF; CDR3nt: TGCGCCAGCAGCTTGGTGCCTAGCGGGAGTTTTGGGGAAGAGACCCAGTACTTC
abundance: .; d_gene: TRBD1; j_gene: TRBJ1-2; v_gene: TRBV4-1; CDR3aa: CASSLKVGQGKRYGYTF; CDR3nt: TGCGCCAGCAGCCTGAAGGTGGGACAGGGGAAACGATATGGCTACACCTTC
abundance: .; d_gene: .; j_gene: TRBJ2-3; v_gene: TRBV29-1; CDR3aa: CSVDGGGGDTQYF; CDR3nt: TGCAGCGTTGATGGAGGGGGCGGAGATACGCAGTATTTT
abundance: once; d_gene: .; j_gene: TRBJ2-3; v_gene: TRBV9; CDR3aa: CASSVATDTQYF; CDR3nt: TGTGCCAGCAGCGTAGCCACAGATACGCAGTATTTT
abundance: once; d_gene: .; j_gene: TRBJ1-2; v_gene: TRBV11-2; CDR3aa: CASSGGRGEGDRNGYTF; CDR3nt: TGTGCCAGCAGCGGAGGTCGGGGGGAAGGGGATAGGAACGGCTACACCTTC
abundance: few; d_gene: .; j_gene: TRBJ1-1; v_gene: TRBV5-5; CDR3aa: CASSLVGTEAFF; CDR3nt: TGTGCCAGCAGCTTAGTAGGCACTGAAGCTTTCTTT
abundance: .; d_gene: .; j_gene: TRBJ2-7; v_gene: TRBV6-1; CDR3aa: CASSVRTPFHEQYF; CDR3nt: TGTGCCAGCAGTGTAAGAACCCCGTTCCACGAGCAGTACTTC
abundance: .; d_gene: TRBD2; j_gene: TRBJ2-2; v_gene: TRBV15; CDR3aa: CATSRSRLANTGELFF; CDR3nt: TGTGCCACCAGCCGATCCCGACTAGCTAACACCGGGGAGCTGTTTTTT
abundance: .; d_gene: .; j_gene: TRBJ1-5; v_gene: TRBV28; CDR3aa: CASSFKGNQPQHF; CDR3nt: TGTGCCAGCAGTTTTAAGGGAAATCAGCCCCAGCATTTT
abundance: few; d_gene: .; j_gene: TRBJ2-3; v_gene: TRBV27; CDR3aa: CASSLGDTQYF; CDR3nt: TGTGCCAGCAGTTTAGGGGATACGCAGTATTTT
abundance: .; d_gene: TRBD2; j_gene: TRBJ2-2; v_gene: TRBV11-2; CDR3aa: CASSATSGGARTGELFF; CDR3nt: TGTGCCAGCAGCGCGACTAGCGGGGGGGCGAGAACCGGGGAGCTGTTTTTT
abundance: few; d_gene: .; j_gene: TRBJ2-6; v_gene: TRBV9; CDR3aa: CASSDGVSGANVLTF; CDR3nt: TGTGCCAGCAGCGACGGGGTCTCTGGGGCCAACGTCCTGACTTTC
abundance: .; d_gene: TRBD1; j_gene: TRBJ2-1; v_gene: TRBV6-1; CDR3aa: CASSAYRGNEQFF; CDR3nt: TGTGCCAGCAGCGCATACAGGGGCAATGAGCAGTTCTTC
abundance: .; d_gene: .; j_gene: TRBJ1-1; v_gene: TRBV7-2; CDR3aa: CASSLKGEAFF; CDR3nt: TGTGCCAGCAGCTTGAAGGGTGAAGCTTTCTTT
abundance: once; d_gene: .; j_gene: TRBJ2-4; v_gene: TRBV6-5; CDR3aa: CASRGVAKNIQYF; CDR3nt: TGTGCCAGCAGGGGGGTAGCCAAAAACATTCAGTACTTC
abundance: .; d_gene: .; j_gene: TRBJ1-1; v_gene: TRBV2; CDR3aa: CASSVLEGGTEAFF; CDR3nt: TGTGCCAGCAGTGTGTTAGAGGGCGGCACTGAAGCTTTCTTT
abundance: .; d_gene: .; j_gene: TRBJ2-1; v_gene: TRBV23-1; CDR3aa: CASGDLSGNDEQFF; CDR3nt: TGCGCCAGCGGAGACCTATCTGGGAACGATGAGCAGTTCTTC
abundance: .; d_gene: .; j_gene: TRBJ2-1; v_gene: TRBV6-1; CDR3aa: CASLEVGGQFF; CDR3nt: TGTGCCAGCCTTGAGGTTGGGGGGCAGTTCTTC
abundance: .; d_gene: .; j_gene: TRBJ1-2; v_gene: TRBV20-1; CDR3aa: CSARDNYGYTF; CDR3nt: TGCAGTGCTAGAGATAACTATGGCTACACCTTC
abundance: .; d_gene: .; j_gene: TRBJ2-1; v_gene: TRBV19; CDR3aa: CASMEGYPYNEQFF; CDR3nt: TGTGCCAGTATGGAAGGGTACCCCTACAATGAGCAGTTCTTC
abundance: .; d_gene: TRBD1; j_gene: TRBJ1-1; v_gene: TRBV7-2; CDR3aa: CASSLRGQMNTEAFF; CDR3nt: TGTGCCAGCAGCCTTAGGGGACAGATGAACACTGAAGCTTTCTTT
abundance: .; d_gene: .; j_gene: TRBJ2-1; v_gene: TRBV10-3; CDR3aa: CAISEVGASSYNEQFF; CDR3nt: TGTGCCATCAGCGAGGTGGGGGCAAGCTCCTACAATGAGCAGTTCTTC
abundance: .; d_gene: .; j_gene: TRBJ2-1; v_gene: TRBV5-1; CDR3aa: CASGRGGQENEQFF; CDR3nt: TGCGCCAGCGGTCGTGGGGGGCAGGAGAATGAGCAGTTCTTC
abundance: .; d_gene: .; j_gene: TRBJ2-3; v_gene: TRBV9; CDR3aa: CASSPTKQGRILNTQYF; CDR3nt: TGTGCCAGCAGCCCTACAAAACAGGGTCGAATCTTAAATACGCAGTATTTT
abundance: .; d_gene: TRBD1; j_gene: TRBJ2-7; v_gene: TRBV19; CDR3aa: CASSILTGVPSPQYF; CDR3nt: TGTGCCAGTAGTATCCTAACAGGGGTCCCCAGCCCACAGTACTTC
abundance: .; d_gene: .; j_gene: TRBJ2-7; v_gene: TRBV7-8; CDR3aa: CASSPGLPRSYEQYF; CDR3nt: TGTGCCAGCAGCCCGGGGCTTCCCCGCTCCTACGAGCAGTACTTC
abundance: .; d_gene: .; j_gene: TRBJ1-1; v_gene: TRBV6-5; CDR3aa: CASSYSPANTEAFF; CDR3nt: TGTGCCAGCAGTTACTCTCCCGCGAACACTGAAGCTTTCTTT
abundance: few; d_gene: TRBD1; j_gene: TRBJ1-4; v_gene: TRBV27; CDR3aa: CASSLRQGATNEKLFF; CDR3nt: TGTGCCAGCAGTTTGAGACAGGGGGCGACTAATGAAAAACTGTTTTTT
abundance: .; d_gene: .; j_gene: TRBJ2-3; v_gene: TRBV2; CDR3aa: CASTSDTQYF; CDR3nt: TGTGCCAGCACATCAGATACGCAGTATTTT
abundance: few; d_gene: .; j_gene: TRBJ2-3; v_gene: TRBV5-1; CDR3aa: CASRGLGLATDTQYF; CDR3nt: TGCGCCAGCAGGGGGTTGGGGCTAGCCACAGATACGCAGTATTTT
abundance: once; d_gene: .; j_gene: TRBJ2-5; v_gene: TRBV21-1; CDR3aa: CASSKVWVRQETQYF; CDR3nt: TGTGCCAGCAGCAAGGTTTGGGTGAGGCAAGAGACCCAGTACTTC
abundance: .; d_gene: .; j_gene: TRBJ2-2; v_gene: TRBV14; CDR3aa: CASSQQHLTGELFF; CDR3nt: TGTGCCAGCAGCCAACAACACCTCACCGGGGAGCTGTTTTTT
abundance: .; d_gene: .; j_gene: TRBJ2-2; v_gene: TRBV5-1; CDR3aa: CASSLPGELFF; CDR3nt: TGCGCCAGCAGCCTACCCGGGGAGCTGTTTTTT
abundance: .; d_gene: .; j_gene: TRBJ1-6; v_gene: TRBV10-2; CDR3aa: CASSEREGRSPLHF; CDR3nt: TGCGCCAGCAGTGAGCGGGAGGGAAGGTCACCCCTCCACTTT
abundance: .; d_gene: .; j_gene: TRBJ2-2; v_gene: TRBV30; CDR3aa: CACGRVGNTGELFF; CDR3nt: TGTGCCTGCGGCAGGGTAGGGAACACCGGGGAGCTGTTTTTT
abundance: .; d_gene: TRBD1; j_gene: TRBJ1-4; v_gene: TRBV6-1; CDR3aa: CASSAQPLSRDRERGRF; CDR3nt: TGTGCCAGCAGTGCCCAACCACTGTCCCGGGACAGGGAACGGGGTCGTTTT
abundance: few; d_gene: TRBD1; j_gene: TRBJ2-7; v_gene: TRBV11-1; CDR3aa: CASSLAGQAIEQYF; CDR3nt: TGTGCCAGCAGCTTAGCAGGACAGGCGATCGAGCAGTACTTC
abundance: once; d_gene: .; j_gene: TRBJ2-1; v_gene: TRBV4-1; CDR3aa: CASSPDSYNEQFF; CDR3nt: TGCGCCAGCAGCCCAGACAGCTACAATGAGCAGTTCTTC
abundance: .; d_gene: TRBD2; j_gene: TRBJ2-1; v_gene: TRBV9; CDR3aa: CASSVDPLSGGYEQFF; CDR3nt: TGTGCCAGCAGCGTAGATCCTCTCAGCGGGGGCTATGAGCAGTTCTTC
abundance: .; d_gene: .; j_gene: TRBJ1-5; v_gene: TRBV5-6; CDR3aa: CASSLAGGGNQPQHF; CDR3nt: TGTGCCAGCAGCTTGGCGGGGGGAGGCAATCAGCCCCAGCATTTT